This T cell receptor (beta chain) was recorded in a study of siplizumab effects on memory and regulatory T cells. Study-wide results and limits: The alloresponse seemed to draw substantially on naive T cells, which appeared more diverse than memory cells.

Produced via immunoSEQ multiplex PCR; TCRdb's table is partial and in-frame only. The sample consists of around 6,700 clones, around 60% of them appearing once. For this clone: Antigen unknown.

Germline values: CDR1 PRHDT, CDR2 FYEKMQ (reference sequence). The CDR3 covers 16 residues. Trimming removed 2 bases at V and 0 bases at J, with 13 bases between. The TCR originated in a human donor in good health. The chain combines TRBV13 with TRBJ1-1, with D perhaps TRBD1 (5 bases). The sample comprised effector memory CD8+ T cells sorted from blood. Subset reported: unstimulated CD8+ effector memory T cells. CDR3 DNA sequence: TGTGCCAGCAGCTTACGGGGGAGCGGTTTGAACACTGAAGCTTTCTTT. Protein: CASSLRGSGLNTEAFF.